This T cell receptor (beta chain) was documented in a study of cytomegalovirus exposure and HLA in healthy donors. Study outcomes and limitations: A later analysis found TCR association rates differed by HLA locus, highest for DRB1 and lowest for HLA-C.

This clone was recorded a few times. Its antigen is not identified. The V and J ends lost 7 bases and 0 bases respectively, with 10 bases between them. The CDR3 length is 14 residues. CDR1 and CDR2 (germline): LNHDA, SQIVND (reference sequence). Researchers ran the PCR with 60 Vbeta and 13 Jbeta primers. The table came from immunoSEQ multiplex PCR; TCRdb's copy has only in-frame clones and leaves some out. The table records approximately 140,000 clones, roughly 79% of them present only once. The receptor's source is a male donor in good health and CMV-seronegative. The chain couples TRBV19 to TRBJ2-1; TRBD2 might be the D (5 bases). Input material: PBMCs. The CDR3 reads CASTGSPSYNEQFF. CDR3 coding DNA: TGTGCCAGTACGGGGAGTCCCTCCTACAATGAGCAGTTCTTC.